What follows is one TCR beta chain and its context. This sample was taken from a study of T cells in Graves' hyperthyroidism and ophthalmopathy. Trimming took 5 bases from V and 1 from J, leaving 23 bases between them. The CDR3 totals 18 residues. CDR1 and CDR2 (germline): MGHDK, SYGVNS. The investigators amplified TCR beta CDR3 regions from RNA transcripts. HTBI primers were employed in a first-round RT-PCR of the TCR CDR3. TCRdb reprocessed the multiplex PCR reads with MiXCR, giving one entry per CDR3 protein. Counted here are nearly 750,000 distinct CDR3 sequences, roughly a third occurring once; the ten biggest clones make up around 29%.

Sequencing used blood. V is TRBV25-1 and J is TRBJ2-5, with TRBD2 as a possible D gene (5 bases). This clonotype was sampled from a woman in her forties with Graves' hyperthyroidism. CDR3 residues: CASSYSGFLGRPQETQYF. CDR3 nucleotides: TGTGCCAGCAGTTACTCGGGTTTCCTAGGGAGACCCCAAGAGACCCAGTACTTC.